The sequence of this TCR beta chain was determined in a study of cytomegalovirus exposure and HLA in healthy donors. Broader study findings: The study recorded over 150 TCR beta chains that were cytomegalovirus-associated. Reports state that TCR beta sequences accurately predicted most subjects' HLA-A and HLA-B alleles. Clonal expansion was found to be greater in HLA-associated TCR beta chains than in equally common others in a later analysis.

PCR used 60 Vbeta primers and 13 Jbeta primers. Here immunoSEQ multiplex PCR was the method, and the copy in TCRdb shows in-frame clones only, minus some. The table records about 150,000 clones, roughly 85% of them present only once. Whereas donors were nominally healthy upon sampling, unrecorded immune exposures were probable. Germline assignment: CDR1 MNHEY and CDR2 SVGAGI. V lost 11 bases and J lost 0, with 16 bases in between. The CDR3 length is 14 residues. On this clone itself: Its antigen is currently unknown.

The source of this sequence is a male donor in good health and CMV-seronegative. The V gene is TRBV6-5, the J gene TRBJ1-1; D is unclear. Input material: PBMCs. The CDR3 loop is CAETDRVVNTEAFF. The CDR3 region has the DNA TGTGCCGAAACGGATCGGGTGGTGAACACTGAAGCTTTCTTT.